Detailed here is one T cell receptor beta chain. TCRdb's table, derived via immunoSEQ multiplex PCR, lists solely in-frame clones and lacks some. The sample includes approximately 580,000 clones, about four fifths seen only once; the top ten take about 0.013%. This record comes from a study of shared T cell receptors in the human thymus. V was trimmed by 5 bases and J by 0 bases, leaving 10 bases between them. Germline loops: CDR1 SQVTM, CDR2 ANQGSEA. This CDR3 spans 14 amino acids. The sample also formed part of further work on human thymus T cells. That paper notes: Having corrective surgery for congenital heart defects, healthy Finnish infants were the ones who donated. Thymus was obtained from resections taken during corrective heart surgery. What appeared biased in thymic and blood repertoires was the usage of V and J genes.

This sequence was found in a boy in the first two years of life with a congenital heart defect. The sample comprised thymocytes. The rearrangement links TRBV29-1 to TRBJ1-4; tentative D call: TRBD1 (6 bases). The CDR3 DNA reads as TGCAGCGTTTCACACAGGGCAACTAATGAAAAACTGTTTTTT. The encoded protein is CSVSHRATNEKLFF.